These 19 T cell receptor beta chains originate from one sample sequenced in a study of cytomegalovirus exposure and HLA in healthy donors. Vbeta (60) and Jbeta (13) primers were used in the PCR. TCRdb's table, derived via immunoSEQ multiplex PCR, lists solely in-frame clones and lacks some. The sample yields some 79,000 clones, 55% to 65% seen once. The sequenced sample was PBMCs. These receptors came from a woman aged 40-49 years in good health and CMV-seropositive.

In this sample, this clone turned up a few times. The chain has TRBV5-6 and TRBJ2-3; TRBD2 matches at 10 bases. The CDR3 is made up of 16 amino acids. V was pared by 7 bases and J by 5 bases, with 13 bases of the junction left unmatched. From germline, CDR1 is SGHDT and CDR2 YYEEEE. CDR3 residues: CASPAPLAGEEDTQYF. The CDR3 coding sequence is TGTGCCAGCCCGGCCCCCCTAGCGGGAGAGGAAGATACGCAGTATTTT. Together with reference TRBV5-6 and TRBJ2-3, the CDR3 gives the full variable domain: DAGVTQSPTHLIKTRGQQVTLRCSPKSGHDTVSWYQQALGQGPQFIFQYYEEEERQRGNFPDRFSGHQFPNYSSELNVNALLLGDSALYLCASPAPLAGEEDTQYFGPGTRLTVL.

This sequence joins TRBV5-1 and TRBJ2-7; 8 nucleotides agree with TRBD1. CDR1 and CDR2 from the germline V gene are SGHRS and YFSETQ. The CDR3 covers 15 residues. V dropped 4 bases and J dropped 5; count of bases not matched to a gene: 11. The CDR3 sequence is CASSTTGTGGNEQYF. The CDR3 nucleotides read TGCGCCAGCAGCACTACCGGGACAGGCGGCAACGAGCAGTACTTC.

This clone has only one observation. The J gene is TRBJ2-1, the V gene TRBV5-1; weak D call: TRBD2 (6 bases). This CDR3 is built from 13 residues. The germline V and J ends were trimmed by 0 bases and 15 bases, with 16 bases remaining between them. Germline CDR1 and CDR2: SGHRS and YFSETQ. CDR3 loop: CASSLGGGLQAFF. The CDR3 bases are TGCGCCAGCAGCTTGGGTGGGGGACTTCAAGCGTTCTTC.

The genes are TRBV29-1 and TRBJ2-5, with 8 positions matching TRBD1. The CDR3 totals 12 residues. Germline V CDR1 and CDR2: SQVTM, ANQGSEA. The V and J ends lost 6 bases and 4 bases, in that order; junction bases with no gene match: 4. This CDR3 is CSVWTGPETQYF. DNA of the CDR3: TGCAGCGTCTGGACAGGGCCAGAGACCCAGTACTTC.

The genes are TRBV7-9 and TRBJ1-1; TRBD1 aligns across 7 bases. The CDR3 contains 14 residues. From germline, CDR1 is SEHNR and CDR2 FQNEAQ (reference sequence). V was pared by 8 bases and J by 5 bases, with 11 bases of the junction left unmatched. CDR3 DNA sequence: TGTGCCAGCCGCACAGGGGAGATATGGACTGAAGCTTTCTTT. As protein: CASRTGEIWTEAFF. Complete variable domain (other parts from reference TRBV7-9 and TRBJ1-1): DTGVSQNPRHKITKRGQNVTFRCDPISEHNRLYWYRQTLGQGPEFLTYFQNEAQLEKSRLLSDRFSAERPKGSFSTLEIQRTEQGDSAMYLCASRTGEIWTEAFFGQGTRLTVV.

This clone was counted a few times. This chain uses TRBV5-1 with TRBJ2-7, with D maybe TRBD1 (5 bases). The germline V and J ends were trimmed by 5 bases and 7 bases, with 19 bases remaining between them. The CDR3 runs 14 residues. Germline assignment: CDR1 SGHRS and CDR2 YFSETQ. In DNA, the CDR3 is TGCGCCAGCAGACGAGGACAAGACTCGGAAGAGCAGTACTTC. It specifies CASRRGQDSEEQYF.

The rearrangement joins TRBV5-1 to TRBJ2-5; 7 bases align to TRBD1. The CDR3 totals 15 residues. With 2 bases clipped from V and 2 bases from J, the junction kept 6 bases outside the gene matches. Germline-derived CDR1 and CDR2 are SGHRS and YFSETQ. The chain's CDR3 is CASSFYDRDQETQYF. CDR3 nucleotides: TGCGCCAGCAGCTTCTACGACAGGGATCAAGAGACCCAGTACTTC.

The chain couples TRBV7-8 to TRBJ2-7, with 7 bases aligning to TRBD1. CDR3 size: 15 residues. Germline CDR1 is SGHVS and CDR2 is FQNEAQ. The trim removed 7 bases at V and 1 base at J, leaving 10 bases unmatched. The CDR3 nucleotides read TGTGCCAGCATCCGGCGGACAGGAGAATCCTACGAGCAGTACTTC. Translation gives CASIRRTGESYEQYF.

The chain combines TRBV7-9 with TRBJ2-1, with 11 bases aligning to TRBD2. With 3 bases clipped from V and 7 bases from J, the junction kept 5 bases outside the gene matches. CDR1 and CDR2 from the germline V gene are SEHNR and FQNEAQ (reference sequence). This CDR3 spans 15 amino acids. The CDR3 DNA is TGTGCCAGCAGCTTTACTAGCGGGAGAAGTAATGAGCAGTTCTTC. This codes for CASSFTSGRSNEQFF. Full variable domain (remainder filled in from reference TRBV7-9 and TRBJ2-1): DTGVSQNPRHKITKRGQNVTFRCDPISEHNRLYWYRQTLGQGPEFLTYFQNEAQLEKSRLLSDRFSAERPKGSFSTLEIQRTEQGDSAMYLCASSFTSGRSNEQFFGPGTRLTVL.

This clone was seen more than once but under ten times. The chain is built from TRBV28 and TRBJ1-5; D may be TRBD1 (6 bases). Germline V CDR1 and CDR2: MDHEN, SYDVKM. The CDR3 covers 11 residues. Trimming took off 10 bases at V and 15 bases at J, with 19 bases between the two ends. CDR3 DNA: TGTGCCATCCATACAGGGACGGATTGGCATTTT. It is translated as CAIHTGTDWHF.

The V and J genes are TRBV28 and TRBJ2-7; 10 bases match TRBD1. Unmatched junction bases numbered 6, after V lost 4 bases and J lost 6 bases. The CDR3 runs 14 residues. CDR1 and CDR2 from the germline V gene are MDHEN and SYDVKM. The CDR3 region is CASSSGQGFAEQYF. The CDR3, as DNA: TGTGCCAGCAGTTCGGGACAGGGGTTCGCCGAGCAGTACTTC.

The chain joins TRBV6-5 to TRBJ2-1; 9 bases agree with TRBD1. V dropped 3 bases and J dropped 9; count of bases not matched to a gene: 6. The length of the CDR3 is 14 residues. The germline CDR1 and CDR2 sequences are MNHEY and SVGAGI. The CDR3, as DNA: TGTGCCAGCAGTTATCGGACAGGGGCAGGTGAGCAGTTCTTC. Its protein is CASSYRTGAGEQFF.

The V and J genes are TRBV18 and TRBJ1-1; the D gene is possibly TRBD1 (6 bases). The germline V gene has CDR1 KGHSH and CDR2 LQKENI. The CDR3 extends over 15 amino acids. V shed 3 bases and J shed 4 bases, with 15 bases lying between them. CDR3: CASSPGSGEITEAFF. Written as DNA, the CDR3 is TGTGCCAGCTCACCGGGGTCAGGGGAGATCACTGAAGCTTTCTTT.

This chain uses TRBV2 with TRBJ1-1; the D is unclear. Trimming took off 2 bases at V and 1 base at J, with 8 bases between the two ends. The CDR3 totals 14 residues. Per germline, CDR1 SNHLY and CDR2 FYNNEI. The CDR3 DNA reads as TGTGCCAGCAGTGAACAGAATCAGAACACTGAAGCTTTCTTT. Its protein product is CASSEQNQNTEAFF. Supplemented by reference TRBV2 and TRBJ1-1, the full variable domain reads EPEVTQTPSHQVTQMGQEVILRCVPISNHLYFYWYRQILGQKVEFLVSFYNNEISEKSEIFDDQFSVERPDGSNFTLKIRSTKLEDSAMYFCASSEQNQNTEAFFGQGTRLTVV.

The rearrangement links TRBV18 to TRBJ2-1; 10 bases match TRBD2. From germline, CDR1 is KGHSH and CDR2 LQKENI. The CDR3 contains 20 residues. Trimming cost V 0 bases and J 2 bases; bases outside gene matches: 13. CDR3 bases: TGTGCCAGCTCACCACCAAGGTCTAGCGGGAGCCCTCTTCCCTACAATGAGCAGTTCTTC. Encoded protein: CASSPPRSSGSPLPYNEQFF. Using reference TRBV18 and TRBJ2-1 for the parts outside the CDR3, the full variable domain is NAGVMQNPRHLVRRRGQEARLRCSPMKGHSHVYWYRQLPEEGLKFMVYLQKENIIDESGMPKERFSAEFPKEGPSILRIQQVVRGDSAAYFCASSPPRSSGSPLPYNEQFFGPGTRLTVL.

This clone has more than one count but fewer than ten. The chain couples TRBV5-1 to TRBJ2-7; D possibly corresponds to TRBD2 (5 bases). Trimming took 2 bases from V and 7 from J, leaving 22 bases between them. In germline, CDR1 is SGHRS, CDR2 YFSETQ. The CDR3 runs to 16 residues. The CDR3 loop reads CASSFTTGSPTGEQYF. Written as DNA, the CDR3 is TGCGCCAGCAGCTTCACAACCGGGTCCCCAACGGGGGAGCAGTACTTC.

The genes are TRBV18 and TRBJ1-5; TRBD1 might be the D (5 bases). Per the germline V gene, CDR1 is KGHSH and CDR2 is LQKENI. CDR3 size: 13 residues. The V end lost 6 bases, the J end lost 7 bases, and 13 bases lay between the germline ends. CDR3 in amino acids: CASSPARGQPQHF. The CDR3 bases are TGTGCCAGCTCTCCGGCTAGGGGACAGCCCCAGCATTTT.

The V and J genes are TRBV18 and TRBJ1-3; no firm D call. Trimming removed 1 base from V and 0 bases from J, with 10 bases in between. The CDR3 covers 16 residues. In germline, CDR1 is KGHSH, CDR2 LQKENI. In nucleotides, the CDR3 is TGTGCCAGCTCACCACTGGAGAAGATCTCTGGAAACACCATATATTTT. This sequence encodes CASSPLEKISGNTIYF.

The CDR3 DNA reads TGTGCCAGCAGCGCTCTAGCGGGGACCGAGCAGTACTTC. It specifies CASSALAGTEQYF. The genes are TRBV7-9 and TRBJ2-5, with 9 bases matching TRBD2. The DNA matches TRBJ2-7 better at its end, which makes the J call doubtful. Germline CDR1 is SEHNR and CDR2 is FQNEAQ (reference sequence). The CDR3 has 13 amino acids.